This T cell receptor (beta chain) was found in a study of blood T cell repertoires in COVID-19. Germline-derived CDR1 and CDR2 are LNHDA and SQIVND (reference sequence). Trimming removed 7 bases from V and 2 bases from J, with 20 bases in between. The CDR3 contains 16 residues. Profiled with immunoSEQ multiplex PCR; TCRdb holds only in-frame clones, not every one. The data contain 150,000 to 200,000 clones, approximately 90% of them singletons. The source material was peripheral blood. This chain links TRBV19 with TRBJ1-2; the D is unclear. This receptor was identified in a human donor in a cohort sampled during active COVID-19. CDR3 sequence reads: CASTAGDRATNYGYTF. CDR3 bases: TGTGCCAGTACAGCCGGGGATCGGGCCACAAACTATGGCTACACCTTC.